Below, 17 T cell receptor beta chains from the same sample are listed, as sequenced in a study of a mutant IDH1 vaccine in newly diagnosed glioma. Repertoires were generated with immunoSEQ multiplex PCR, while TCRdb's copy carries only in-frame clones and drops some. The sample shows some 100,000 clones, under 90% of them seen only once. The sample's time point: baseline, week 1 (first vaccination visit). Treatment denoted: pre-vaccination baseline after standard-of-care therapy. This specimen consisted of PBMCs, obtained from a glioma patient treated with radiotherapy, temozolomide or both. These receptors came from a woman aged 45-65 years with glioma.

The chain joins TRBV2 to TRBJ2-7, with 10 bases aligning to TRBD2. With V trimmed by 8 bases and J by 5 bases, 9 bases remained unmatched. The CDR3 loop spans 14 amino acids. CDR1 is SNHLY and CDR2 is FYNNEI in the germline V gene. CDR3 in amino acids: CASRAGLARNEQYF. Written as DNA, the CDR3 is TGTGCCAGCCGAGCGGGACTAGCGAGGAACGAGCAGTACTTC.

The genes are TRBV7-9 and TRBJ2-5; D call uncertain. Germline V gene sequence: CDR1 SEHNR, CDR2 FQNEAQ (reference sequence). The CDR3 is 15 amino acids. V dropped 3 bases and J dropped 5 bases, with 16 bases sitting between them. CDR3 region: CASSFPKPLGETQYF. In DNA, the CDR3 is TGTGCCAGCAGCTTCCCAAAACCTCTGGGGGAGACCCAGTACTTC.

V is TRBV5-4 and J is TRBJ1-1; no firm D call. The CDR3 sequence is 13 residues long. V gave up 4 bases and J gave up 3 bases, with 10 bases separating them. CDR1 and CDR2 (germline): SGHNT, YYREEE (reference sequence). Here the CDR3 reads CASSGRGHTEAFF. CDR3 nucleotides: TGTGCCAGCAGCGGGCGAGGGCACACTGAAGCTTTCTTT.

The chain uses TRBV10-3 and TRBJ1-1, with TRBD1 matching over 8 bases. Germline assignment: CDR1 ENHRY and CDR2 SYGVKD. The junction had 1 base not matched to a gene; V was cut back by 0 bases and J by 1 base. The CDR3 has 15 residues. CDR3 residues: CAISESGQENTEAFF. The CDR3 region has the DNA TGTGCCATCAGTGAGTCGGGACAGGAGAACACTGAAGCTTTCTTT.

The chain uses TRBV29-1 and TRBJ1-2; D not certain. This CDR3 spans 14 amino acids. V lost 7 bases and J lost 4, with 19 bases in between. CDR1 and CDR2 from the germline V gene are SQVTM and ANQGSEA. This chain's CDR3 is CSAHAGVHVYGYTF. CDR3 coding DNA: TGCAGCGCTCATGCAGGAGTCCACGTCTATGGCTACACCTTC. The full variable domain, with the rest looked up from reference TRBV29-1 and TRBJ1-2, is SAVISQKPSRDICQRGTSLTIQCQVDSQVTMMFWYRQQPGQSLTLIATANQGSEATYESGFVIDKFPISRPNLTFSTLTVSNMSPEDSSIYLCSAHAGVHVYGYTFGSGTRLTVV.

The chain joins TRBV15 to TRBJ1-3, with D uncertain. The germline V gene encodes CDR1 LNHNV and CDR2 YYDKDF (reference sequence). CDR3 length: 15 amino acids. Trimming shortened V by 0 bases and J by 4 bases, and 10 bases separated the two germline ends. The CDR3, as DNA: TGTGCCACCAGCAGAGACCGTGTAGGCGGAAACACCATATATTTT. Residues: CATSRDRVGGNTIYF.

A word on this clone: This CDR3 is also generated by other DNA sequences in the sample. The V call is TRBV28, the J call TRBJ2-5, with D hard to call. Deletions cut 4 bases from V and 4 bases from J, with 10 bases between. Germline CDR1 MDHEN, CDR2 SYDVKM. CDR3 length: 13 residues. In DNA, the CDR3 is TGTGCCAGCAGTTCTTTGGACGGAGAGACCCAGTACTTC. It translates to CASSSLDGETQYF. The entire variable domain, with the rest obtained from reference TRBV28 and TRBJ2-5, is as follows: DVKVTQSSRYLVKRTGEKVFLECVQDMDHENMFWYRQDPGLGLRLIYFSYDVKMKEKGDIPEGYSVSREKKERFSLILESASTNQTSMYLCASSSLDGETQYFGPGTRLLVL.

Here the CDR3 reads CASSQGVSAFF. CDR3 nucleotide sequence: TGCGCCAGCAGCCAAGGTGTTTCGGCTTTCTTT. This chain links TRBV4-3 with TRBJ1-1, with unresolved D. This CDR3 is 11 amino acids long. The V end was cut by 1 base, the J end by 11 bases, with 8 bases between. Germline V gives CDR1 LGHNA, CDR2 YSLEER.

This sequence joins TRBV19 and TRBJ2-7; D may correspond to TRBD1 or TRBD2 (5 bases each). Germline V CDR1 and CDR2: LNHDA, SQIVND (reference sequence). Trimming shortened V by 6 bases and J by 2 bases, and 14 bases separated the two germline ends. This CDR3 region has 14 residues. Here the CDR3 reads CASSTGTVAYEQYF. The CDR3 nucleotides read TGTGCCAGTAGCACCGGGACGGTTGCCTACGAGCAGTACTTC. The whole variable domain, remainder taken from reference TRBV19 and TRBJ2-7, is DGGITQSPKYLFRKEGQNVTLSCEQNLNHDAMYWYRQDPGQGLRLIYYSQIVNDFQKGDIAEGYSVSREKKESFPLTVTSAQKNPTAFYLCASSTGTVAYEQYFGPGTRLTVT.

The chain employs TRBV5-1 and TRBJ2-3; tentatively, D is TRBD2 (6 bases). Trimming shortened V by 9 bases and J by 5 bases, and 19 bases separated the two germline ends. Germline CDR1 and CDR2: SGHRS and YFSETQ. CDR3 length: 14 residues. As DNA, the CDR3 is TGCGCCACCTATAGCGGAGTCGTGGGAGATACGCAGTATTTT. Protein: CATYSGVVGDTQYF.

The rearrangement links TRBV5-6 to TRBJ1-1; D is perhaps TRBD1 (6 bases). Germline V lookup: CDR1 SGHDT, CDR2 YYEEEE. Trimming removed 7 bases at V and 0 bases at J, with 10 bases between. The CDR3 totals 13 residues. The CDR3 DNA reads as TGTGCCAGCCGACAGGAGTTGAACACTGAAGCTTTCTTT. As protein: CASRQELNTEAFF.

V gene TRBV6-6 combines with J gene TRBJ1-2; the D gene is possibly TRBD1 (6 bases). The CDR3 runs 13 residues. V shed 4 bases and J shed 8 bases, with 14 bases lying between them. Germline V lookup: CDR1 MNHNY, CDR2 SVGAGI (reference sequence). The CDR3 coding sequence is TGTGCCAGCAGTTCCCAAGGGGGGGAAGGCTACACCTTC. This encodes CASSSQGGEGYTF.

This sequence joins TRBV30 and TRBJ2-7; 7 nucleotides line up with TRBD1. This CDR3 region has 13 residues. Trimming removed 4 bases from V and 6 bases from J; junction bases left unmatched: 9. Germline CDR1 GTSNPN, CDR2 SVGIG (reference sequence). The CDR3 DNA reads TGTGCCTGGAAGACAGGGTATTCTCGCGAGCAGTACTTC. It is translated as CAWKTGYSREQYF.

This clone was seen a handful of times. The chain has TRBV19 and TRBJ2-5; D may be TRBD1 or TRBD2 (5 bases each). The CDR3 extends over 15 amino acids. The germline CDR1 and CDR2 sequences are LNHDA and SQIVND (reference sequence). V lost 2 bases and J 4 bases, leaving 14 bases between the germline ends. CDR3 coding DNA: TGTGCCAGTAGTATATTTGAGGGGCGTGGAGAGACCCAGTACTTC. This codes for CASSIFEGRGETQYF.

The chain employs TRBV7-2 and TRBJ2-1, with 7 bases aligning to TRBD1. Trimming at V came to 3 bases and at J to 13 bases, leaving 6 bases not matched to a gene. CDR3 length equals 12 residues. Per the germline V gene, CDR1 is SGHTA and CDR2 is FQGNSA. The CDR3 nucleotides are TGTGCCAGCAGCTTCCTCGGGACAGCCCAGTTCTTC. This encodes CASSFLGTAQFF.

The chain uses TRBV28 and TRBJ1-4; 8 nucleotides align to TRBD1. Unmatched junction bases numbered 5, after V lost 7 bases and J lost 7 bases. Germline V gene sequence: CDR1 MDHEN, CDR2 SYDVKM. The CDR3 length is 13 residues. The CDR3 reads CASTRQGSEKLFF. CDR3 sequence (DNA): TGTGCCAGCACCAGACAGGGGAGTGAAAAACTGTTTTTT.

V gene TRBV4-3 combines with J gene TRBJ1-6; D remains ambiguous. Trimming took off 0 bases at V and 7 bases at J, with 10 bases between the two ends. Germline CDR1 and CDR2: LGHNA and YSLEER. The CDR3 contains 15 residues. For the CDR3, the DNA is TGCGCCAGCAGCCAAGATCTGGCGGAGAATTCACCCCTCCACTTT. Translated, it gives CASSQDLAENSPLHF.